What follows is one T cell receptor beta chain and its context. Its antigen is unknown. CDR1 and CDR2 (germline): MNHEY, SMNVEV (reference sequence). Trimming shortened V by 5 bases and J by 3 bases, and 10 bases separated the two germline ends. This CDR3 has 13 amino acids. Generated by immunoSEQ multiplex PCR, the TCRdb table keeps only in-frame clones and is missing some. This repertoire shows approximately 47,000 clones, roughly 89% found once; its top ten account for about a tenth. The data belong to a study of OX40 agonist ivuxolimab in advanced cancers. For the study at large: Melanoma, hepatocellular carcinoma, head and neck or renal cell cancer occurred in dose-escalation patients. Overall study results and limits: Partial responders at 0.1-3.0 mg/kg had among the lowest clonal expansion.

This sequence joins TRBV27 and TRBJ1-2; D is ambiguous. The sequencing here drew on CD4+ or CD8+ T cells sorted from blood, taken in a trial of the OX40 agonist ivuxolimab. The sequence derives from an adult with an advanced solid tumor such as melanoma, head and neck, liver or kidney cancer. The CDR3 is CASSAGAYYGYTF. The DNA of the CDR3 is TGTGCCAGCAGTGCGGGCGCCTACTATGGCTACACCTTC.